The 9 T cell receptor beta chains in this list originate from one sample, sequenced in a study of regulatory T cells in long-lasting Graves disease. For TCR beta, libraries came from iRepertoire HTBI primers and Arm-PCR of CDR3 regions. TCRdb re-derived calls from the multiplex PCR reads in MiXCR, one entry per CDR3 protein. The data hold 390,000 or so distinct CDR3 sequences, with about an eighth observed a single time. Described time point: newly diagnosed GD, antithyroid drugs for less than 3 months. The authors made the TCR library using RNA they extracted from PBMCs. The same data also went into a second study, on T cells in Graves' hyperthyroidism and ophthalmopathy.

The material sequenced was peripheral blood mononuclear cells (PBMCs), taken at new diagnosis, from a patient treated with antithyroid drugs. Source of these receptors: a woman between 18 and 29 years old with Graves disease.

The rearrangement joins TRBV29-1 to TRBJ2-3; perhaps TRBD1 as D (8 bases). With 0 bases removed from V and 1 base from J, the gap between germline ends came to 23 bases. Germline lookup yields CDR1 SQVTM and CDR2 ANQGSEA. The CDR3 sequence is 19 residues long. CDR3 sequence: CSVEELWAGGLAGTDTQYF. The CDR3 DNA is TGCAGCGTTGAAGAGCTCTGGGCAGGGGGCCTAGCGGGCACAGATACGCAGTATTTT.

V usage is TRBV3-1 and J usage is TRBJ2-7; TRBD2 might be the D (6 bases). The CDR3 covers 14 residues. The germline V gene encodes CDR1 LGHDT and CDR2 YNNKEL (reference sequence). V lost 1 base to trimming and J lost 2 bases, with 9 bases between them. The CDR3: CASSQGGGTYEQYF. CDR3 in DNA: TGTGCCAGCAGCCAAGGGGGAGGCACCTACGAGCAGTACTTC.

This clonotype was counted ten times or more. The chain is built from TRBV9 and TRBJ1-2; D might be TRBD1 (5 bases). Germline lookup yields CDR1 SGDLS and CDR2 YYNGEE. This CDR3 spans 14 amino acids. V dropped 4 bases and J dropped 2 bases, with 12 bases sitting between them. The CDR3 coding sequence is TGTGCCAGCAGCCAGACAGCCCAAAACTATGGCTACACCTTC. Its translation is CASSQTAQNYGYTF. Together with reference TRBV9 and TRBJ1-2, the CDR3 gives the full variable domain: DSGVTQTPKHLITATGQRVTLRCSPRSGDLSVYWYQQSLDQGLQFLIQYYNGEERAKGNILERFSAQQFPDLHSELNLSSLELGDSALYFCASSQTAQNYGYTFGSGTRLTVV.

Here the CDR3 DNA reads TGCAGTGCTAGTTCGGATAACCAGGGCGAGCAGTACTTC. Protein sequence: CSASSDNQGEQYF. V gene TRBV20-1 combines with J gene TRBJ2-7; TRBD1 might be the D (5 bases). This CDR3 is built from 13 residues. V was clipped by 3 bases and J by 6 bases, with 15 bases between them. Germline V gene lookup returns CDR1 DFQATT and CDR2 SNEGSKA (reference sequence).

This chain links TRBV20-1 with TRBJ2-7, with D perhaps being TRBD1 or TRBD2 (6 bases each). This CDR3 comprises 15 residues. Germline V gene lookup returns CDR1 DFQATT and CDR2 SNEGSKA (reference sequence). V shed 3 bases and J shed 6 bases, with 21 bases lying between them. CDR3 sequence reads: CSASFGGLWGSEQYF. CDR3 nucleotide sequence: TGCAGTGCTAGTTTCGGGGGCCTGTGGGGCTCCGAGCAGTACTTC.

Many counts were recorded for this clonotype. J is TRBJ2-3 and V is TRBV27; D may be TRBD1 or TRBD2 (5 bases each). V was clipped by 5 bases and J by 3 bases, with 24 bases between them. Per the germline V gene, CDR1 is MNHEY and CDR2 is SMNVEV (reference sequence). The CDR3 runs to 18 residues. CDR3 nucleotide sequence: TGTGCCAGCAGTCCCCTCGTTGTGGGGCTAGCCCTAACAGATACGCAGTATTTT. It is translated as CASSPLVVGLALTDTQYF.

This clonotype has at least ten counts. CDR3 DNA sequence: TGTGCCAGCAGTCTACTTAGCGGGGGGTACCAAGAGACCCAGTACTTC. This gives the protein CASSLLSGGYQETQYF. This chain links TRBV27 with TRBJ2-5, with 10 bases lining up with TRBD2. V lost 5 bases and J lost 0; bases outside the gene matches: 6. This CDR3 has 16 residues. CDR1 MNHEY and CDR2 SMNVEV come from the germline V gene (reference sequence).

There are many counts of this clonotype. The rearrangement uses TRBV16 and TRBJ2-5, with a weak D call TRBD1 (7 bases). The CDR3 is 14 residues long. The germline V gene has CDR1 KGHSY and CDR2 FQNENV. V was clipped by 4 bases and J by 3 bases, with 12 bases between them. The CDR3 loop is CASSPQGEEETQYF. CDR3 nucleotide sequence: TGTGCCAGCAGCCCGCAGGGGGAGGAAGAGACCCAGTACTTC.

J is TRBJ1-5 and V is TRBV20-1; the D gene is possibly TRBD1 (5 bases). Trimming shortened V by 0 bases and J by 2 bases, and 8 bases separated the two germline ends. This CDR3 has 14 residues. The V gene's germline CDR1 is DFQATT and CDR2 SNEGSKA (reference sequence). CDR3 sequence reads: CSARDGGGNQPQHF. The CDR3 nucleotides are TGCAGTGCTAGAGATGGGGGGGGCAATCAGCCCCAGCATTTT.